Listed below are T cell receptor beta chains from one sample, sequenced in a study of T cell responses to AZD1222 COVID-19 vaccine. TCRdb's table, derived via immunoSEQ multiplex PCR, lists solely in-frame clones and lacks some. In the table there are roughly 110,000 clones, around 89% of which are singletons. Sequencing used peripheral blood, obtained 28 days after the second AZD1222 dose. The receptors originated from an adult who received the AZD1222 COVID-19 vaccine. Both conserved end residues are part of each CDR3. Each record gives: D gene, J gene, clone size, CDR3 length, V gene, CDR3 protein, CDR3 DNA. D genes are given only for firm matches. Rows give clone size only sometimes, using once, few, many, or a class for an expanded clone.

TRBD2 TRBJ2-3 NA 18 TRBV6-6 CASSPGTSGGGSTDTQYF TGTGCCAGCAGTCCCGGGACTAGCGGGGGCGGAAGCACAGATACGCAGTATTTT
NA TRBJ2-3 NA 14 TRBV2 CASSDTGAGDTQYF TGTGCCAGCAGTGATACGGGGGCGGGAGATACGCAGTATTTT
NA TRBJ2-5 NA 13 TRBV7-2 CASSFGQKETQYF TGTGCCAGCAGCTTTGGACAGAAAGAGACCCAGTACTTC
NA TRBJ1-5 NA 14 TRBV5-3 CARSLAGGDQPQHF TGTGCCAGAAGCTTGGCGGGGGGGGATCAGCCCCAGCATTTT
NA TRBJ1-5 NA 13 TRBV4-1 CASSLNRAQPQHF TGCGCCAGCAGCCTAAACAGGGCTCAGCCCCAGCATTTT
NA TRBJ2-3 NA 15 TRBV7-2 CASSLQGASTDTQYF TGTGCCAGCAGCCTACAGGGTGCTAGCACAGATACGCAGTATTTT
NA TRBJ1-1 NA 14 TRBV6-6 CASSYTESNTEAFF TGTGCCAGCAGTTACACAGAGTCGAACACTGAAGCTTTCTTT
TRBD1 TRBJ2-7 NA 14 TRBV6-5 CASRGQGAQGEQYF TGTGCCAGCAGGGGACAGGGGGCGCAAGGGGAGCAGTACTTC
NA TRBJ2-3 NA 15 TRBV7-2 CASSLAVASTDTQYF TGTGCCAGCAGCCTCGCGGTGGCTAGCACAGATACGCAGTATTTT
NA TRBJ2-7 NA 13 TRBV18 CASSPGTTYEQYF TGTGCCAGCTCACCCGGGACGACCTACGAGCAGTACTTC
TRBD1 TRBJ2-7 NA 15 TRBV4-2 CASSRGQGLPYEQYF TGTGCCAGCAGCCGTGGACAGGGGCTTCCCTACGAGCAGTACTTC
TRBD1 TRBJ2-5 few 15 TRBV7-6 CASSERQGNQETQYF TGTGCCAGCAGCGAAAGACAGGGAAACCAAGAGACCCAGTACTTC
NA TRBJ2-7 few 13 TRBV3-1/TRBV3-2 CASSPGTLGEQYF TGTGCCAGCAGTCCCGGGACATTGGGAGAGCAGTACTTC
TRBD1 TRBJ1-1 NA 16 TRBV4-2 CASSQTSGTGNTEAFF TGTGCCAGCAGCCAAACCTCCGGGACAGGGAACACTGAAGCTTTCTTT
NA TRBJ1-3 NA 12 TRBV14 CASSQVENTIYF TGTGCCAGCAGCCAAGTCGAAAACACCATATATTTT
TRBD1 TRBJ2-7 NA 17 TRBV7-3 CASSFSKGQGPSYEQYF TGTGCCAGCAGCTTTTCGAAGGGACAGGGGCCATCCTACGAGCAGTACTTC
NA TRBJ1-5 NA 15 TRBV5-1 CASSPRAGSNQPQHF TGCGCCAGCAGCCCCCGGGCAGGGAGCAATCAGCCCCAGCATTTT
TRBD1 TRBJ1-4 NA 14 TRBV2 CASSKGQNIEKLFF TGTGCCAGCAGTAAGGGACAGAATATTGAAAAACTGTTTTTT
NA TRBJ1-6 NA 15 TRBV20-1 CSASYESSYNSPLHF TGCAGTGCTAGTTACGAGAGCTCCTATAATTCACCCCTCCACTTT
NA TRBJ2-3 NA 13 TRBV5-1 CASSLVVVDTQYF TGCGCCAGCAGCTTGGTAGTCGTGGATACGCAGTATTTT
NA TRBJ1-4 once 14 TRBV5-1 CASSSTVGNEKLFF TGCGCCAGCAGTTCGACAGTGGGGAATGAAAAACTGTTTTTT
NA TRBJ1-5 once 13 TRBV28 CASSIQVPKPQHF TGTGCCAGCAGTATACAGGTCCCTAAGCCCCAGCATTTT